Given below is one T cell receptor beta chain in context. Its antigen is not known. V trimming: 0 bases; J trimming: 0 bases; junction bases outside the gene matches: 12. Germline lookup yields CDR1 SGHRS and CDR2 YFSETQ. The CDR3 has 20 residues. The PCR was carried out with 60 Vbeta primers and 13 Jbeta primers. The table came from immunoSEQ multiplex PCR; TCRdb's copy has only in-frame clones and leaves some out. The sample has under 200,000 clones; around 88% are singletons. The data are from a study of cytomegalovirus exposure and HLA in healthy donors. Study overall: From about 200 million T cells, an earlier analysis saw approximately 110 million unique TCR beta sequences. Samples from HLA-typed donors yielded 65 million to 90 million unique TCRs in an early data release.

Broader study findings: Relative to the approximately 670-donor mean, N-insertions were reportedly fewer in an Asian-associated ancestry cluster in a later analysis.

Sequencing was performed on PBMCs. The TCR was taken from a woman aged 18 to 35 in good health and CMV-seronegative. The chain combines TRBV5-1 with TRBJ1-3, with TRBD1 identical over 10 bases. The CDR3 DNA follows: TGCGCCAGCAGCTTGGGTCGGGACAGGGGCCTTTCTGACTCTGGAAACACCATATATTTT. Residues: CASSLGRDRGLSDSGNTIYF.